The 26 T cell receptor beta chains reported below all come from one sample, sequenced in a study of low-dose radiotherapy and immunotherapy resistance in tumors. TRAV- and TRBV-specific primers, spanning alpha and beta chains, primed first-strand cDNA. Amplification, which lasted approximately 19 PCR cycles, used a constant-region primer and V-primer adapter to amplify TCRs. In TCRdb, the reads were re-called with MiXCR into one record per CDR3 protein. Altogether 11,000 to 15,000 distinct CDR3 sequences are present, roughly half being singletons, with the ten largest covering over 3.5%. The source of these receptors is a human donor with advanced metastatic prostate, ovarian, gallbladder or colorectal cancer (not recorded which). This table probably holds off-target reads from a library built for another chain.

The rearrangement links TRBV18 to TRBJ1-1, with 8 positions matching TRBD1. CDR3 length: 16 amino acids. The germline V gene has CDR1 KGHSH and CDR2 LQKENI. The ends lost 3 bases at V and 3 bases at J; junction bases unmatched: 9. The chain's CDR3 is CASSPGQGSMDTEAFF. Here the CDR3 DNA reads TGTGCCAGCTCACCCGGACAGGGTTCCATGGACACTGAAGCTTTCTTT.

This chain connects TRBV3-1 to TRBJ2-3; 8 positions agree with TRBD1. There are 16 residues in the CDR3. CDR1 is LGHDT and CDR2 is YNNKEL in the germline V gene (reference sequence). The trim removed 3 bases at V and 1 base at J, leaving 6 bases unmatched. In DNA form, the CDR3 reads TGTGCCAGCAGCCAGACAGGGGTTCTGGGCACAGATACGCAGTATTTT. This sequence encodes CASSQTGVLGTDTQYF.

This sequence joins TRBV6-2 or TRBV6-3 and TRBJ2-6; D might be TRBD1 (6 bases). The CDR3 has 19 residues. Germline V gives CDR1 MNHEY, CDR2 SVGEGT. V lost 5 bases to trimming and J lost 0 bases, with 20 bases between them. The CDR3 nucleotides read TGTGCCAGCAGTGAAGGTTTGGTGACAGGTCGCTCTGGGGCCAACGTCCTGACTTTC. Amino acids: CASSEGLVTGRSGANVLTF.

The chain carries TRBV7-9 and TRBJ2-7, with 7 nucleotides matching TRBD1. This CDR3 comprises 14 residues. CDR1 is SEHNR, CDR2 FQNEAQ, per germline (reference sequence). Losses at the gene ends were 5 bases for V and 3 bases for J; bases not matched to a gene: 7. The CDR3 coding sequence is TGTGCCAGCAGCAACGCCGGGACAGTCTACGAGCAGTACTTC. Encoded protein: CASSNAGTVYEQYF. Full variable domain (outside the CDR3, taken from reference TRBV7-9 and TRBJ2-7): DTGVSQNPRHKITKRGQNVTFRCDPISEHNRLYWYRQTLGQGPEFLTYFQNEAQLEKSRLLSDRFSAERPKGSFSTLEIQRTEQGDSAMYLCASSNAGTVYEQYFGPGTRLTVT.

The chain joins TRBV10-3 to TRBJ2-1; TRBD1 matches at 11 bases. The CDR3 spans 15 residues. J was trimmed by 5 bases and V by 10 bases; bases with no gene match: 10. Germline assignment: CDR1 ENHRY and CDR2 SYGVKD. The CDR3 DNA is TGTGCCAGCTACTTCGGACAGGGGGCTAACAATGAGCAGTTCTTC. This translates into CASYFGQGANNEQFF.

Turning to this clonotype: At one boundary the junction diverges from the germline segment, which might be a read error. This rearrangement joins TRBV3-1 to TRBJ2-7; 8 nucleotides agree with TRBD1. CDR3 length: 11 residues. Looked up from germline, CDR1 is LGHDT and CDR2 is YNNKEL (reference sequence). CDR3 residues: CASSLSDRVHF. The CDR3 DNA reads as TGTGCCAGCAGCCTATCGGACAGGGTGCACTTC.

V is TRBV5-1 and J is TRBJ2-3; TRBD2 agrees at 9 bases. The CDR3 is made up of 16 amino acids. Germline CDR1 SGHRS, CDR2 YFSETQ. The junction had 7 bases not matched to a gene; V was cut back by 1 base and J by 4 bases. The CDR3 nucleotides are TGCGCCAGCAGCTTGCAAAGCGGGGGGCTGTCAGATACGCAGTATTTT. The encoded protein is CASSLQSGGLSDTQYF.

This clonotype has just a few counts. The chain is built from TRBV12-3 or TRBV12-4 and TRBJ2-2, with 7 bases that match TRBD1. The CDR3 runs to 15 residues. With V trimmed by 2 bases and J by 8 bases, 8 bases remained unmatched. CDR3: CASSLRDRFSGELFF. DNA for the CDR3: TGTGCCAGCAGTTTAAGGGACAGATTCAGTGGGGAGCTGTTTTTT.

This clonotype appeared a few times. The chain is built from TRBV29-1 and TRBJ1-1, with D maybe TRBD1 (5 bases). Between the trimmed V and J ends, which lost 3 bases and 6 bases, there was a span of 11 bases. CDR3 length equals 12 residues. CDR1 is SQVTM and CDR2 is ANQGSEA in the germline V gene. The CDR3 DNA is TGCAGCGTTGATGGGGCTTTCGCTGAAGCTTTCTTT. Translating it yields CSVDGAFAEAFF.

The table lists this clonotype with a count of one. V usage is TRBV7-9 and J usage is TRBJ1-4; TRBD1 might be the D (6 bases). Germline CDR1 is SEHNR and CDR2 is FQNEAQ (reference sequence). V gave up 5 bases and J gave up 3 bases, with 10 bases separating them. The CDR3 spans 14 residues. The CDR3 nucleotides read TGTGCCAGCAGCCGGGGGGCACCTAATGAAAAACTGTTTTTT. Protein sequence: CASSRGAPNEKLFF.

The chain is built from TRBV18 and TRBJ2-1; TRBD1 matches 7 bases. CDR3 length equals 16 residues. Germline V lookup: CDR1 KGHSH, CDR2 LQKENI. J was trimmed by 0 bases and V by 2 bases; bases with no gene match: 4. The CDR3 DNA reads TGTGCCAGCTCACCAATGACAGGGATCTCCTACAATGAGCAGTTCTTC. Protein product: CASSPMTGISYNEQFF. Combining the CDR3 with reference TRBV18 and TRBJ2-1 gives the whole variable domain NAGVMQNPRHLVRRRGQEARLRCSPMKGHSHVYWYRQLPEEGLKFMVYLQKENIIDESGMPKERFSAEFPKEGPSILRIQQVVRGDSAAYFCASSPMTGISYNEQFFGPGTRLTVL.

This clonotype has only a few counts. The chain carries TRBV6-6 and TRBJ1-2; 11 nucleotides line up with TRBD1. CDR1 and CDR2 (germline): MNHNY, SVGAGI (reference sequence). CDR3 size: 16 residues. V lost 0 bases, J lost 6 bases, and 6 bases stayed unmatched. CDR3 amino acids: CASSYSRTGGVDGYTF. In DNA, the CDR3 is TGTGCCAGCAGTTACTCGAGGACAGGGGGCGTGGATGGCTACACCTTC.

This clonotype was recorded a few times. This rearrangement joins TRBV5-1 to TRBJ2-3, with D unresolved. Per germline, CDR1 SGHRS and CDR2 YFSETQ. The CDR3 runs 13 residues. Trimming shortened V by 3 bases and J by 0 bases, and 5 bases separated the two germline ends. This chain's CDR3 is CASSYSSTDTQYF. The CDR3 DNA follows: TGCGCCAGCAGCTACAGTAGCACAGATACGCAGTATTTT.

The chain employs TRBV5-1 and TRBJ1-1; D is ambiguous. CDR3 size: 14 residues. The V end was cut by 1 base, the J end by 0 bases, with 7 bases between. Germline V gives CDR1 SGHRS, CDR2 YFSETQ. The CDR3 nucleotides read TGCGCCAGCAGCTTGAGTGGCATGAACACTGAAGCTTTCTTT. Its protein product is CASSLSGMNTEAFF.

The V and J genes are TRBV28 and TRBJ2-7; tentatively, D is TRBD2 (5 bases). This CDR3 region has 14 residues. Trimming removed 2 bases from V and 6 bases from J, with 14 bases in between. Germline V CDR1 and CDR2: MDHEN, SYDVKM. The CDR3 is CASSLGIRRVEQYF. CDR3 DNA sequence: TGTGCCAGCAGTTTAGGGATTAGGCGGGTCGAGCAGTACTTC. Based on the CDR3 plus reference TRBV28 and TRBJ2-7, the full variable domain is DVKVTQSSRYLVKRTGEKVFLECVQDMDHENMFWYRQDPGLGLRLIYFSYDVKMKEKGDIPEGYSVSREKKERFSLILESASTNQTSMYLCASSLGIRRVEQYFGPGTRLTVT.

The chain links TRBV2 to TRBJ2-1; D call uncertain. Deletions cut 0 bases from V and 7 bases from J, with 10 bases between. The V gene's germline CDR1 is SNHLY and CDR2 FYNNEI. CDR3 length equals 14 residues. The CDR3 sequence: CASSEARYGNEQFF. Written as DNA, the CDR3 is TGTGCCAGCAGTGAAGCAAGGTACGGGAATGAGCAGTTCTTC. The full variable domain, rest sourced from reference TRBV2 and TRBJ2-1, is EPEVTQTPSHQVTQMGQEVILRCVPISNHLYFYWYRQILGQKVEFLVSFYNNEISEKSEIFDDQFSVERPDGSNFTLKIRSTKLEDSAMYFCASSEARYGNEQFFGPGTRLTVL.

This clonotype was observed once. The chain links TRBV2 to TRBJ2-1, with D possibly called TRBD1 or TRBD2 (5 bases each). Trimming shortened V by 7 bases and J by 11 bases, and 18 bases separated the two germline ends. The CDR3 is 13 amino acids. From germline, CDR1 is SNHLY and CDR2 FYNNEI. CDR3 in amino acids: CASNDVGELKQFF. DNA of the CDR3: TGTGCCAGCAATGATGTGGGGGAACTAAAGCAGTTCTTC.

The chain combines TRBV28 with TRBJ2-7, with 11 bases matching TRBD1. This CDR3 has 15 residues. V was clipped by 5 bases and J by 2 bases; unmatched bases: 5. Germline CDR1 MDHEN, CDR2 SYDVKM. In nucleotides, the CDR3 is TGTGCCAGCAGTGTGGGACAGGGGGTCCCCTACGAGCAGTACTTC. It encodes CASSVGQGVPYEQYF.

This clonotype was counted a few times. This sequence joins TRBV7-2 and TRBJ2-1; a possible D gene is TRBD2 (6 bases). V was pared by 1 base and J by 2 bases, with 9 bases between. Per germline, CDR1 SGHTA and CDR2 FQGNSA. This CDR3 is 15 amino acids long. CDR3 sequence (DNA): TGTGCCAGCAGCTTAGGTCGGGAGACCTACAATGAGCAGTTCTTC. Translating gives CASSLGRETYNEQFF.

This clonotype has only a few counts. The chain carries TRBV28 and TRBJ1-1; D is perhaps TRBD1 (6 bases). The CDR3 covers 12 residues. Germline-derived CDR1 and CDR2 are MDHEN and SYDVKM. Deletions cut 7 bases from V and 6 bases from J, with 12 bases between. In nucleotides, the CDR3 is TGTGCCAGCATACAGGGAGGGGCTGAAGCTTTCTTT. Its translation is CASIQGGAEAFF.

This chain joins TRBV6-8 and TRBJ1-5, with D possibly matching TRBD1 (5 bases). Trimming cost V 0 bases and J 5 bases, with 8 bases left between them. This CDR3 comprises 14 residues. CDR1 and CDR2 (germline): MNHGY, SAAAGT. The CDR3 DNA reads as TGTGCCAGCAGTTACTCTCGGGGGGATCAGCCCCAGCATTTT. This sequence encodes CASSYSRGDQPQHF.

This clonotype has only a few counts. CDR3 in DNA: TGTGCCAGCAGCCACGGGGGATACGAGCAGTACTTC. It yields the protein CASSHGGYEQYF. This chain links TRBV5-6 with TRBJ2-7; possible D gene TRBD2, 6 bases. V was clipped by 4 bases and J by 4 bases, with 9 bases between them. Per the germline V gene, CDR1 is SGHDT and CDR2 is YYEEEE. The CDR3 has 12 residues.

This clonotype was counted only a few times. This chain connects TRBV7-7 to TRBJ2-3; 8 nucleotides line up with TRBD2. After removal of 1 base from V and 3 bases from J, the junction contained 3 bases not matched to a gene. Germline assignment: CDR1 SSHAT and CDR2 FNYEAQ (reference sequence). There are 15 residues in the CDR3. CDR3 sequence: CASSLELAGTDTQYF. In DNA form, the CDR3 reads TGTGCCAGCAGCTTAGAGTTAGCGGGGACAGATACGCAGTATTTT.

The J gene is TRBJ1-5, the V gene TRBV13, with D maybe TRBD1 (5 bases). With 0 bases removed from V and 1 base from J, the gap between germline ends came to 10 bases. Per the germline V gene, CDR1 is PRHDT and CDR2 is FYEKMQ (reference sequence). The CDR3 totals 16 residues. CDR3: CASSLGGRASNQPQHF. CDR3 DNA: TGTGCCAGCAGCTTAGGGGGGCGGGCGAGCAATCAGCCCCAGCATTTT. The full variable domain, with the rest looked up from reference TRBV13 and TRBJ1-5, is AAGVIQSPRHLIKEKRETATLKCYPIPRHDTVYWYQQGPGQDPQFLISFYEKMQSDKGSIPDRFSAQQFSDYHSELNMSSLELGDSALYFCASSLGGRASNQPQHFGDGTRLSIL.

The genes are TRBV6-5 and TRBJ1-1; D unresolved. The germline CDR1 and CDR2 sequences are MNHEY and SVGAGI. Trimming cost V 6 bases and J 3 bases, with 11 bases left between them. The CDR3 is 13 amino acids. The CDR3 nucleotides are TGTGCCAGCAGGGGTTCGGCAGACACTGAAGCTTTCTTT. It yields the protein CASRGSADTEAFF.

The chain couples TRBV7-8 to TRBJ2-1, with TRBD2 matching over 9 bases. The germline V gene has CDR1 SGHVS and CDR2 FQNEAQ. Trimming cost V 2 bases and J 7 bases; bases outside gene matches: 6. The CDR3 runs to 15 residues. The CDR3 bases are TGTGCCAGCAGCTTATTGCTAGCGGGGAGAAATGAGCAGTTCTTC. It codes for CASSLLLAGRNEQFF. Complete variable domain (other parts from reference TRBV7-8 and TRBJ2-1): GAGVSQSPRYKVAKRGQDVALRCDPISGHVSLFWYQQALGQGPEFLTYFQNEAQLDKSGLPSDRFFAERPEGSVSTLKIQRTQQEDSAVYLCASSLLLAGRNEQFFGPGTRLTVL.